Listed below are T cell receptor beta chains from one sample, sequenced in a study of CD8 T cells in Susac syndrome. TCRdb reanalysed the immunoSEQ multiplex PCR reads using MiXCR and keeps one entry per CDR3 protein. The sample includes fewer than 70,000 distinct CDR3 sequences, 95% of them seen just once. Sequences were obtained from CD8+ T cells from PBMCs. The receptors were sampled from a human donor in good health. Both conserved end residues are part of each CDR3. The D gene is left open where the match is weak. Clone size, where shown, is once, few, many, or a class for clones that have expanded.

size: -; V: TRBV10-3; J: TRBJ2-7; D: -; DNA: TGTGCCATCAGTGATGCAGGCCCCCGCCAAGAGCAGTACTTC; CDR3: CAISDAGPRQEQYF
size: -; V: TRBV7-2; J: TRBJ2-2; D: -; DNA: TGTGCCAGCAGCCCCGGAACCATCAGCACCGGGGAGCTGTTTTTT; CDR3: CASSPGTISTGELFF
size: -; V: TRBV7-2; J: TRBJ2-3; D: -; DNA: TGTGCCAGCAGCTTAAAGGCCGCTACCGAGCGCACAGATACGCAGTATTTT; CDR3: CASSLKAATERTDTQYF
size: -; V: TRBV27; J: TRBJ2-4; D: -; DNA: TGTGCCAGCAGTCCCTCAAGAACCAAAAACATTCAGTACTTC; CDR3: CASSPSRTKNIQYF
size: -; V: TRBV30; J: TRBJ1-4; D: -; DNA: TGTGCCTGGAGTCCTGACAGCCAAAATGAAAAACTGTTTTTT; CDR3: CAWSPDSQNEKLFF
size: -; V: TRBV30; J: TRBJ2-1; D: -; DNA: TGTGCCTTAACAGGCAGCACTTACAATGAGCAGTTCTTC; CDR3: CALTGSTYNEQFF
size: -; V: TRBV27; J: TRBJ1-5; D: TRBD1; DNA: TGTGCCAGCAGAGGACAGGGAGGTCAGCCCCAGCATTTT; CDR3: CASRGQGGQPQHF
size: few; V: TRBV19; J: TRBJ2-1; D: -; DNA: TGTGCCAGTAGTATCGACTCAAGCTCCTACAATGAGCAGTTCTTC; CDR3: CASSIDSSSYNEQFF
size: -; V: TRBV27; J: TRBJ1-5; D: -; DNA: TGTGCCAGCAGTCCACAGACCGTGGGGTTGGGCAATCAGCCCCAGCATTTT; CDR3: CASSPQTVGLGNQPQHF
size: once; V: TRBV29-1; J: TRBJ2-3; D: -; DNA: TGCAGCGTTGCCTTGGCTAGCACAGATACGCAGTATTTT; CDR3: CSVALASTDTQYF
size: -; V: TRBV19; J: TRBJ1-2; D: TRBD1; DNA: TGTGCCAGTACAGCCGGGACAGGGAATGGCTATGGCTACACCTTC; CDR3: CASTAGTGNGYGYTF
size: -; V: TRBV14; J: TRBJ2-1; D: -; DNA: TGTGCCAGCAGCCAATCACCCTACAATGAGCAGTTCTTC; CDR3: CASSQSPYNEQFF
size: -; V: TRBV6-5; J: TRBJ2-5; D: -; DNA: TGTGCCAGCAGTTTTTCTCACTACGGGGCAATTCAAGAGACCCAGTACTTC; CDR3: CASSFSHYGAIQETQYF
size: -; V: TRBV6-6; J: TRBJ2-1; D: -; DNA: TGTGCCAGCAGGCCCAATTACAATGAGCAGTTCTTC; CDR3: CASRPNYNEQFF
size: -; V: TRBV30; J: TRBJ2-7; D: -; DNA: TGTGCCTGGGGCCGACCTCGGTCCTACGAGCAGTACTTC; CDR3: CAWGRPRSYEQYF
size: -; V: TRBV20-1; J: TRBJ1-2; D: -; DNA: TGCAGTGCTAGAGATTCCTTCGATCGCATAATGGGAGGCTACACCTTC; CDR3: CSARDSFDRIMGGYTF